This T cell receptor beta chain was identified during a study of blood T cells in healthy people across ages. The second PCR ran roughly 7 to 12 cycles with a sample-barcoded 5' primer and J-beta primers. TCRdb fed the 5' RACE reads into MiXCR, producing one record per CDR3 protein. The sample includes 580,000 or so distinct CDR3 sequences, around 48% of them seen just once. Material for sequencing was blood. This TCR derives from a man older than 75 in good health.

The CDR3 DNA reads TGTGCCAGCAGCTTGGGACTAGCGGGTGTAGGTGAGCAGTTCTTC. This gives the protein CASSLGLAGVGEQFF. This chain links TRBV3-1 with TRBJ2-1; 12 bases fit TRBD2. V dropped 5 bases and J dropped 9; count of bases not matched to a gene: 8. Germline V gene data show CDR1 as LGHDT and CDR2 as YNNKEL (reference sequence). The CDR3 loop spans 15 amino acids.